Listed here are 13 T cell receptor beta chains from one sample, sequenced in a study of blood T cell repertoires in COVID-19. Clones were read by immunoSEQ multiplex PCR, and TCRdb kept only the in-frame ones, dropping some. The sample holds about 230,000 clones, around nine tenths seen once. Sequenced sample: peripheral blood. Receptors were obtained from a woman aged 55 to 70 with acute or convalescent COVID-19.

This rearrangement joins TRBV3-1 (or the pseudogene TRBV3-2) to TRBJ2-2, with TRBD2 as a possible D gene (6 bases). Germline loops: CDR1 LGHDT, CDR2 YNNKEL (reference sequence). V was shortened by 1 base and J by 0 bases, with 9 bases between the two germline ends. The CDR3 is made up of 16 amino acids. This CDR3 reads CASSQGTSPNTGELFF. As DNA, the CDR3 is TGTGCCAGCAGCCAAGGTACTAGCCCGAACACCGGGGAGCTGTTTTTT.

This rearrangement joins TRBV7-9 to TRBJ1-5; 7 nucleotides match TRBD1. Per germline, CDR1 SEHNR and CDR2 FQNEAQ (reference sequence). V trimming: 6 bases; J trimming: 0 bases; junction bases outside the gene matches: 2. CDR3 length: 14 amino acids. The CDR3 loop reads CASRGTASNQPQHF. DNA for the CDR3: TGTGCCAGCAGAGGGACAGCTAGCAATCAGCCCCAGCATTTT.

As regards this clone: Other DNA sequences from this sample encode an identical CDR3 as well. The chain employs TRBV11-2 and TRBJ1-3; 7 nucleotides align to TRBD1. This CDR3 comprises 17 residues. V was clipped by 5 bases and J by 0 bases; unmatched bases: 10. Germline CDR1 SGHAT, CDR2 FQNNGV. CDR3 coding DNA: TGTGCCAGCAGCCCGAGACAGGGCGTTGGCTCTGGAAACACCATATATTTT. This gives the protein CASSPRQGVGSGNTIYF.

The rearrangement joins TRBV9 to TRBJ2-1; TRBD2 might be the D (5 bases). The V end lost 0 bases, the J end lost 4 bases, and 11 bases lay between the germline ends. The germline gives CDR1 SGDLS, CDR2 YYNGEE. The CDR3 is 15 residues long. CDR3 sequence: CASSVESSPYNEQFF. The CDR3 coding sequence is TGTGCCAGCAGCGTAGAGTCTAGCCCGTACAATGAGCAGTTCTTC.

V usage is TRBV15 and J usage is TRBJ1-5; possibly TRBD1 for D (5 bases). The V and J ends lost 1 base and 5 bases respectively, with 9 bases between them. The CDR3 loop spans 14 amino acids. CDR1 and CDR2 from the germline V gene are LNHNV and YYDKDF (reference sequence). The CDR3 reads CATSRGGGDQPQHF. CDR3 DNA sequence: TGTGCCACCAGCAGAGGGGGAGGGGATCAGCCCCAGCATTTT.

The CDR3 DNA sequence: TGTGCCAGCAGCCCTAGGGACAGCCAAGAGACCCAGTACTTC. Protein product: CASSPRDSQETQYF. This sequence joins TRBV4-2 and TRBJ2-5, with 7 bases matching TRBD1. CDR3 length: 14 amino acids. CDR1 and CDR2 from the germline V gene are LGHNA and YNFKEQ. J was trimmed by 1 base and V by 4 bases; bases with no gene match: 3.

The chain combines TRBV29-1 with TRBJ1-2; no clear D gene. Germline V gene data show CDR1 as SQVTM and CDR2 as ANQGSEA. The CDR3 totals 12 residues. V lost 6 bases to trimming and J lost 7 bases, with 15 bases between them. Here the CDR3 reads CSVSGREGGYTF. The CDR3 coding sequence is TGCAGCGTATCGGGGAGGGAGGGTGGCTACACCTTC.

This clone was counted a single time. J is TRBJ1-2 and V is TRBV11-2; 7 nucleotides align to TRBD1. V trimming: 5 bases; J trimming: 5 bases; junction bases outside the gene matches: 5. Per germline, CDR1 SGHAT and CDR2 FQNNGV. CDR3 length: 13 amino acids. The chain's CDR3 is CASSQDRRYGYTF. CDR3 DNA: TGTGCCAGCAGCCAGGACAGGAGGTATGGCTACACCTTC.

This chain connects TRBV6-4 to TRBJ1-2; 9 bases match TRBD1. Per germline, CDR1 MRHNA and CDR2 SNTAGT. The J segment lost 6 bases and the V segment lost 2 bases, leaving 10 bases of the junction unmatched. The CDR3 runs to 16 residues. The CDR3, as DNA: TGTGCCAGCAGTGACGTCGCGGGACAGGGATTTAATGGCTACACCTTC. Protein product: CASSDVAGQGFNGYTF.

DNA of the CDR3: TGTGCCAGCAGCCAAGAAGGGACAGGGGGCCTAGGAGACACCATATATTTT. Its protein product is CASSQEGTGGLGDTIYF. This chain joins TRBV3-1 (or the pseudogene TRBV3-2) and TRBJ1-3; 12 nucleotides align to TRBD1. V lost 0 bases and J lost 8; bases outside the gene matches: 8. CDR3 length: 17 residues. From germline, CDR1 is LGHDT and CDR2 YNNKEL (reference sequence).

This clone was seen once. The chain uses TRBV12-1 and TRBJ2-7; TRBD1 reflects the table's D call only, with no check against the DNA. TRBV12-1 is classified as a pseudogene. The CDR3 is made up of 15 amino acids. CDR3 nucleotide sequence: TGTGCCAGCAGCTTTCTTCGCAGGGCCCCCTACGAGCAGTACTTC. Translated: CASSFLRRAPYEQYF.

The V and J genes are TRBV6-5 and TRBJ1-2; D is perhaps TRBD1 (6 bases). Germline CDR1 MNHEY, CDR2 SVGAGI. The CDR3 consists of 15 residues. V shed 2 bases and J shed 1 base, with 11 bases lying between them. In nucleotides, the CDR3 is TGTGCCAGCAGTTACCCGGGACACCTTAACTATGGCTACACCTTC. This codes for CASSYPGHLNYGYTF.

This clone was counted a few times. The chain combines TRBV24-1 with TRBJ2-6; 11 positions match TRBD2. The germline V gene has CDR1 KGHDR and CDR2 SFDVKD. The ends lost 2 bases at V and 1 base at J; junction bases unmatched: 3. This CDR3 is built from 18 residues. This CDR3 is CATSDSLAGASGANVLTF. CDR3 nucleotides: TGTGCCACCAGTGATTCACTAGCGGGAGCTTCTGGGGCCAACGTCCTGACTTTC.